This T cell receptor beta chain was obtained from a study of blood T cell repertoires in COVID-19. Across the whole study: There were acute and convalescent COVID-19 samples, and they came from the United States, Italy and Spain. In each case, the material was cDNA or gDNA derived from T cells, B-cell-depleted T cells, or PBMCs.

TCRdb's table, derived via immunoSEQ multiplex PCR, lists solely in-frame clones and lacks some. The sample includes 270,000 or so clones, less than 85% of them seen just once. In germline, CDR1 is SGHRS, CDR2 YFSETQ. J gave up 5 bases and V 2 bases, and 9 bases lay outside the gene matches. CDR3 length equals 16 residues. This TCR came from a woman aged 18-35 years with acute or convalescent COVID-19. The gene calls are TRBV5-1 and TRBJ2-1, with 8 bases identical to TRBD2. The sequenced sample consisted of peripheral blood. The CDR3 DNA is TGCGCCAGCAGCTTTACTAGCGGATCAAACAACAATGAGCAGTTCTTC. Translated: CASSFTSGSNNNEQFF.